A selection of T cell receptor beta chains follows, all from one sample in a study of blood T cell repertoires in COVID-19. Using immunoSEQ multiplex PCR, the repertoire was profiled, and TCRdb retains in-frame clones only, with some absent. The sample has approximately 290,000 clones; about 89% are singletons. The material sequenced was peripheral blood. The receptors stem from a man aged 25-40 years with acute or convalescent COVID-19. The CDR3 runs from the conserved cysteine through the conserved F or W. A D gene is named only where the DNA matches it firmly. Part of the rows lack a size; the others show once, few, many or a class for expanded clones.

D gene,J gene,clone size,V gene,CDR3 protein,CDR3 DNA
-,TRBJ2-3,-,TRBV19,CASSIDRTPTDTQYF,TGTGCCAGTAGTATAGACAGAACACCCACAGATACGCAGTATTTT
-,TRBJ1-4,-,TRBV2,CASLPHGRTNEKLFF,TGTGCCAGCCTACCCCACGGGAGGACTAATGAAAAACTGTTTTTT
TRBD1,TRBJ2-2,few,TRBV19,CATGGTGDTGELFF,TGTGCCACCGGGGGGACAGGGGACACCGGGGAGCTGTTTTTT
-,TRBJ2-3,-,TRBV27,CASSSRILSTDTQYF,TGTGCCAGCAGTTCCAGGATCCTTAGCACAGATACGCAGTATTTT
TRBD1,TRBJ1-3,-,TRBV27,CASSQDRGTGNTIYF,TGTGCCAGCAGCCAGGACAGGGGCACAGGAAACACCATATATTTT
TRBD1,TRBJ1-6,-,TRBV7-3,CASSPGGGSPLHF,TGTGCCAGCAGCCCAGGGGGAGGTTCACCCCTCCACTTT
TRBD1,TRBJ1-2,-,TRBV11-2,CASSRDRGVNGYTF,TGTGCCAGCAGCAGGGACAGGGGTGTTAATGGCTACACCTTC
TRBD1,TRBJ1-1,-,TRBV27,CASSPGQGIRPNTEAFF,TGTGCCAGCAGTCCTGGACAGGGGATAAGGCCGAACACTGAAGCTTTCTTT
-,TRBJ1-5,-,TRBV11-2,CASSREPYSNQPQHF,TGTGCCAGCAGCCGCGAACCTTATAGCAATCAGCCCCAGCATTTT
TRBD1,TRBJ1-2,-,TRBV9,CASSGQGLLVGYTF,TGTGCCAGCAGCGGACAGGGTCTGCTAGTCGGCTACACCTTC
-,TRBJ1-2,-,TRBV28,CASREQTNGYTF,TGTGCCAGCAGAGAACAGACGAATGGCTACACCTTC
-,TRBJ1-1,once,TRBV7-3,CASSAGQNTEAFF,TGTGCCAGCAGCGCAGGACAGAACACTGAAGCTTTCTTT
TRBD1,TRBJ1-6,few,TRBV6-5,CASSYSGQGQGSPLHF,TGTGCCAGCAGTTACTCGGGACAGGGGCAAGGGTCACCCCTCCACTTT
-,TRBJ1-4,-,TRBV6-5,CASAGGANEKLFF,TGTGCCAGCGCGGGGGGAGCTAATGAAAAACTGTTTTTT
-,TRBJ1-1,once,TRBV5-4,CASSLVGQSTEAFF,TGTGCCAGCAGCTTGGTTGGACAGAGCACTGAAGCTTTCTTT
TRBD1,TRBJ2-1,-,TRBV7-3,CASRLTHRGSSYNEQFF,TGTGCCAGCAGGCTCACACACAGGGGGTCGTCCTACAATGAGCAGTTCTTC
-,TRBJ1-3,-,TRBV6-5,CASSYSAAASGNTIYF,TGTGCCAGCAGTTACTCGGCGGCTGCCTCTGGAAACACCATATATTTT
-,TRBJ2-6,-,TRBV30,CAWSVYGANVLTF,TGTGCCTGGAGTGTCTACGGGGCCAACGTCCTGACTTTC
-,TRBJ2-7,-,TRBV10-3,CAISGASILGQYF,TGTGCCATCAGTGGGGCTAGCATTCTGGGGCAGTACTTC
TRBD1,TRBJ2-7,-,TRBV25-1,CASSYSGTVSEQYF,TGTGCCAGCAGTTACTCCGGGACAGTTAGCGAGCAGTACTTC
TRBD2,TRBJ2-7,-,TRBV3-1/TRBV3-2,CASSQFRAGGSYEQYF,TGTGCCAGCAGCCAATTTCGAGCGGGGGGCTCCTACGAGCAGTACTTC
-,TRBJ2-1,-,TRBV5-4,CASSLELGGPGNEQFF,TGTGCCAGCAGCTTGGAATTAGGAGGGCCGGGAAATGAGCAGTTCTTC
-,TRBJ2-7,-,TRBV27,CASSLSKGVSYEQYF,TGTGCCAGCAGTTTATCGAAAGGGGTCTCCTACGAGCAGTACTTC
-,TRBJ2-1,-,TRBV30,CAWKGDYNEQFF,TGTGCCTGGAAAGGGGACTACAATGAGCAGTTCTTC
-,TRBJ1-6,-,TRBV4-1,CASSPGETRREPPLHF,TGCGCCAGCAGCCCCGGAGAGACTCGGAGGGAGCCACCCCTCCACTTT
-,TRBJ2-7,-,TRBV14,CASSPVTGGLVYEQYF,TGTGCCAGCAGCCCCGTCACAGGAGGGTTGGTCTACGAGCAGTACTTC
-,TRBJ2-1,once,TRBV2,CASNIHNEQFF,TGTGCCAGCAACATCCACAATGAGCAGTTCTTC
TRBD1,TRBJ1-1,-,TRBV29-1,CSAQGQLMNTEAFF,TGCAGCGCCCAGGGACAGTTGATGAACACTGAAGCTTTCTTT
-,TRBJ1-3,once,TRBV6-5,CASRPGSSGNTIYF,TGTGCCAGCAGACCTGGGAGCTCTGGAAACACCATATATTTT
TRBD1,TRBJ1-1,once,TRBV19,CASTLTGVKTEAFF,TGTGCCAGTACCCTGACAGGGGTGAAGACTGAAGCTTTCTTT
TRBD1,TRBJ1-5,-,TRBV28,CATLVLDRAGQPQHF,TGTGCCACCCTAGTACTCGACAGGGCTGGACAGCCCCAGCATTTT